The rows below give T cell receptor beta chains drawn from one sample of a study of a mutant IDH1 vaccine in newly diagnosed glioma. Their target antigens are unknown. Clones were read by immunoSEQ multiplex PCR, and TCRdb kept only the in-frame ones, dropping some. The table has about 120,000 clones, around four fifths seen once. The sample here was PBMCs, taken from a glioma patient whose treatment included an IDH1 peptide vaccine. These receptors were collected from a middle-aged man with glioma. Each CDR3 is given with its conserved first and last residue. D genes are given only for firm matches. Size is stated for part of the rows, as once, few or many counts, or as a class when the clone is expanded.

.	TRBV19	TRBJ2-2	.	CASSVEGVTGELFF	TGTGCCAGTAGCGTTGAGGGGGTCACCGGGGAGCTGTTTTTT
.	TRBV30	TRBJ1-4	TRBD1	CAWGSGGITNEKLFF	TGTGCCTGGGGCTCAGGGGGCATCACTAATGAAAAACTGTTTTTT
.	TRBV7-3	TRBJ2-2	TRBD2	CASSPGLARTGELFF	TGTGCCAGCAGCCCGGGACTAGCACGTACCGGGGAGCTGTTTTTT
once	TRBV21-1	TRBJ1-1	.	CATSRLPKQVNTEAFF	TGTGCCACCAGCCGCCTACCTAAACAGGTGAACACTGAAGCTTTCTTT
.	TRBV11-2	TRBJ1-1	.	CASSKGRWTEAFF	TGTGCCAGCAGCAAGGGACGTTGGACTGAAGCTTTCTTT
.	TRBV15	TRBJ1-5	.	CATSRDPLVVGNQPQHF	TGTGCCACCAGCAGAGATCCGCTAGTAGTGGGCAATCAGCCCCAGCATTTT
.	TRBV30	TRBJ1-5	.	CAWSQGSSLLSNQPQHF	TGTGCCTGGAGCCAGGGAAGCTCCCTCCTTAGCAATCAGCCCCAGCATTTT
.	TRBV19	TRBJ1-4	.	CASKGLNEKLFF	TGTGCCAGTAAGGGCCTTAATGAAAAACTGTTTTTT
.	TRBV5-6	TRBJ2-1	TRBD2	CASAPAGGGNNEQFF	TGTGCCAGCGCCCCGGCCGGGGGGGGCAATAATGAGCAGTTCTTC
few	TRBV30	TRBJ2-2	TRBD1	CACDRGDTGELFF	TGTGCCTGTGACAGGGGAGACACCGGGGAGCTGTTTTTT
.	TRBV5-1	TRBJ1-6	.	CASSLRQVGDNSPLHF	TGCGCCAGCAGCTTGAGGCAGGTGGGAGATAATTCACCCCTCCACTTT
.	TRBV6-5	TRBJ2-7	.	CASSYHPKKAPYEQYF	TGTGCCAGCAGTTACCACCCCAAGAAGGCCCCTTACGAGCAGTACTTC
.	TRBV30	TRBJ1-2	.	CAWSGRDGYTF	TGTGCCTGGAGTGGTAGGGATGGCTACACCTTC
once	TRBV29-1	TRBJ2-3	.	CSVEYARDTQYF	TGCAGCGTTGAATATGCCAGGGATACGCAGTATTTT
.	TRBV10-3	TRBJ1-3	.	CAMALTATQDPSGNTIYF	TGTGCCATGGCACTCACGGCGACACAGGACCCCTCTGGAAACACCATATATTTT
.	TRBV19	TRBJ2-2	.	CASSTRTDRGAVSGGNTGELFF	TGTGCCAGTAGTACGCGGACCGACAGGGGCGCCGTAAGCGGGGGGAACACCGGGGAGCTGTTTTTT
.	TRBV5-6	TRBJ2-5	TRBD2	CASSSTSGGPETQYF	TGTGCCAGCAGCTCGACTAGCGGCGGTCCGGAGACCCAGTACTTC
.	TRBV5-1	TRBJ2-1	.	CASSLAVLGSYNEQFF	TGCGCCAGCAGCTTGGCCGTACTAGGGTCCTACAATGAGCAGTTCTTC
.	TRBV6-5	TRBJ1-2	.	CASRSWGPHGYTF	TGTGCCAGCAGGTCCTGGGGGCCCCATGGCTACACCTTC
.	TRBV27	TRBJ2-5	.	CASRAWASSPKETQYF	TGTGCCAGCAGAGCCTGGGCCAGTTCCCCCAAAGAGACCCAGTACTTC
.	TRBV6-4	TRBJ2-1	.	CASSDVLFGEQFF	TGTGCCAGCAGTGACGTTCTCTTCGGTGAGCAGTTCTTC
.	TRBV11-2	TRBJ2-5	.	CASSLGPGSQETQYF	TGTGCCAGCAGCTTAGGGCCCGGGTCCCAAGAGACCCAGTACTTC
.	TRBV28	TRBJ2-7	TRBD1	CASSETGVTYEQYF	TGTGCCAGCAGTGAGACAGGGGTAACCTACGAGCAGTACTTC
.	TRBV2	TRBJ2-5	TRBD2	CASMSLSGGAETQYF	TGTGCCAGCATGAGTCTAAGCGGGGGGGCGGAGACCCAGTACTTC
.	TRBV14	TRBJ2-7	.	CASSQDLDVVWSEQYF	TGTGCCAGCAGCCAAGATCTAGACGTGGTGTGGAGCGAGCAGTACTTC